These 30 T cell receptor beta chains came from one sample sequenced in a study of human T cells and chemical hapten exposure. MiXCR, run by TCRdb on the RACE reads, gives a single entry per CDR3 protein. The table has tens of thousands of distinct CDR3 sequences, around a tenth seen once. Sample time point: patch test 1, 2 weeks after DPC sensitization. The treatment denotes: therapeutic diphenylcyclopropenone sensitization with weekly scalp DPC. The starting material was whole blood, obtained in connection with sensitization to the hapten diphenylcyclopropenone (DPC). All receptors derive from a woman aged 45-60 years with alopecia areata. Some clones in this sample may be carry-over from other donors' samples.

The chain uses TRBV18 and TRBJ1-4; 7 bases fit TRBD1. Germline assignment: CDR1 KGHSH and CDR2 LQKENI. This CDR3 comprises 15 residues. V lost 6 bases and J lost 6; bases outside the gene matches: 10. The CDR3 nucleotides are TGTGCCAGCTCCCCAAACAGGGGAAGGGATGAAAAACTGTTTTTT. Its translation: CASSPNRGRDEKLFF.

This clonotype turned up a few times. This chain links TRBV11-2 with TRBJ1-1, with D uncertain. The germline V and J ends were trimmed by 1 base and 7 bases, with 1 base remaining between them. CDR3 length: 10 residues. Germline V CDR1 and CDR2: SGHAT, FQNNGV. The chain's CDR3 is CASSLGEAFF. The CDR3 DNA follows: TGTGCCAGCAGCTTAGGTGAAGCTTTCTTT.

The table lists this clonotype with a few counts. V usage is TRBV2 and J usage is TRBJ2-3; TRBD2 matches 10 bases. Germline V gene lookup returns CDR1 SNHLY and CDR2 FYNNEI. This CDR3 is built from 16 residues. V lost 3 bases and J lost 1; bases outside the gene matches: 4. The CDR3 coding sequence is TGTGCCAGCAGTGACGAAGCGGGAGGGGGCACAGATACGCAGTATTTT. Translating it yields CASSDEAGGGTDTQYF.

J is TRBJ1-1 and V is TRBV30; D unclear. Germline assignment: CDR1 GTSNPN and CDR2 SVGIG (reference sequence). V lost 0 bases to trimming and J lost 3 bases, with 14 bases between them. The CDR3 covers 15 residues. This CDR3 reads CAWSVRATGDTEAFF. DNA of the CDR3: TGTGCCTGGAGTGTAAGAGCGACCGGGGACACTGAAGCTTTCTTT.

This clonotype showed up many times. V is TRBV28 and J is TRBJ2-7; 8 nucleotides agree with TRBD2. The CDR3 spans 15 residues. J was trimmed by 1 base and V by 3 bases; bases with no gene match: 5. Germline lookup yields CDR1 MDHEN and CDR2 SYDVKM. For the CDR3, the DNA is TGTGCCAGCAGTTTCGGGGGGGTCACATCCTACGAGCAGTACTTC. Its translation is CASSFGGVTSYEQYF. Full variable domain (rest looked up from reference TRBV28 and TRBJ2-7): DVKVTQSSRYLVKRTGEKVFLECVQDMDHENMFWYRQDPGLGLRLIYFSYDVKMKEKGDIPEGYSVSREKKERFSLILESASTNQTSMYLCASSFGGVTSYEQYFGPGTRLTVT.

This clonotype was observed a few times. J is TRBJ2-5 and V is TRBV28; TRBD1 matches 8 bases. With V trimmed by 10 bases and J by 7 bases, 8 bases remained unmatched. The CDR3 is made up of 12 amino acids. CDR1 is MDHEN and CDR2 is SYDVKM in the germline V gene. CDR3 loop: CATDREERTQYF. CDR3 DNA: TGTGCCACGGACAGGGAGGAGAGGACCCAGTACTTC.

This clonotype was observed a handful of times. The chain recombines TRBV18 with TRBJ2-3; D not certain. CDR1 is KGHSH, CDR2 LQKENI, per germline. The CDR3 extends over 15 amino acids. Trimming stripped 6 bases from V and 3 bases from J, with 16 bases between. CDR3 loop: CASSQSKPRTDTQYF. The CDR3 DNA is TGTGCCAGCTCCCAATCAAAGCCCAGAACAGATACGCAGTATTTT.

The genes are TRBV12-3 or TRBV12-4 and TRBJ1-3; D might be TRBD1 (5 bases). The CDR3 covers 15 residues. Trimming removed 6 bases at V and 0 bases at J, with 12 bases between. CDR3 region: CASRLTGPSGNTIYF. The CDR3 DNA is TGTGCCAGCAGACTAACAGGTCCCTCTGGAAACACCATATATTTT.

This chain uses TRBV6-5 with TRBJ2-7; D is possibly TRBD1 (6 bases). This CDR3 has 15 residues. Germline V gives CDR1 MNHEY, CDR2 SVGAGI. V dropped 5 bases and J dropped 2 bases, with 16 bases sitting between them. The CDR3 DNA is TGTGCCAGCAGTCGGCCAGGGGTGAGTCCCTACGAGCAGTACTTC. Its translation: CASSRPGVSPYEQYF.

For the CDR3, the DNA is TGTGCCAGCAGTTTGACCGGGACAGTTTATACCTACAATGAGCAGTTCTTC. Protein: CASSLTGTVYTYNEQFF. The V gene is TRBV12-3 or TRBV12-4, the J gene TRBJ2-1, with 7 bases matching TRBD1. J gave up 2 bases and V 3 bases, and 10 bases lay outside the gene matches. CDR3 length equals 17 residues.

The CDR3 protein is CASSWGALNFYGYTF. The CDR3 nucleotides read TGTGCCAGCAGTTGGGGAGCGCTGAACTTCTATGGCTACACCTTC. J is TRBJ1-2 and V is TRBV6-2 or TRBV6-3; no reliable D call. Trimming removed 4 bases from V and 4 bases from J, with 16 bases in between. Germline CDR1 is MNHEY and CDR2 is SVGEGT. The CDR3 has 15 amino acids.

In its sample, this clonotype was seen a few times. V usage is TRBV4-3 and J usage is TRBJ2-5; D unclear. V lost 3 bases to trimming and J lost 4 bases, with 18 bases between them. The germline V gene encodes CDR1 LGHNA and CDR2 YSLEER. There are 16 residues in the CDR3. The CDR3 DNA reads TGCGCCAGCAGCCACTACGGACCCGGAGCAAGAGAGACCCAGTACTTC. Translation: CASSHYGPGARETQYF.

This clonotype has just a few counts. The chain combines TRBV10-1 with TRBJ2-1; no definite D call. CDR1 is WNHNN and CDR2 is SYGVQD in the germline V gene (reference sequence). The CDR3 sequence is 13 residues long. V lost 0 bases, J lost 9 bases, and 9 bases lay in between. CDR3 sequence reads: CASSESLPGEQFF. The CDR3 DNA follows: TGCGCCAGCAGTGAGTCCCTGCCGGGTGAGCAGTTCTTC.

Here the CDR3 reads CASSLYRNIQYF. The CDR3 coding sequence is TGTGCCAGCAGTTTGTACCGAAACATTCAGTACTTC. The chain carries TRBV12-3 or TRBV12-4 and TRBJ2-4; D call uncertain. The CDR3 contains 12 residues. The V end was cut by 3 bases, the J end by 6 bases, with 6 bases between.

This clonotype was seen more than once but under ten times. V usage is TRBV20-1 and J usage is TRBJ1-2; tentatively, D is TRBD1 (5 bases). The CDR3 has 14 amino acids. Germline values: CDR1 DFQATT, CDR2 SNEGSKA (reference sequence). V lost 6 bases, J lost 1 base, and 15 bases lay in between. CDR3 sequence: CSASWGPRNYGYTF. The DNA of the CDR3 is TGCAGTGCCAGCTGGGGACCCCGTAACTATGGCTACACCTTC.

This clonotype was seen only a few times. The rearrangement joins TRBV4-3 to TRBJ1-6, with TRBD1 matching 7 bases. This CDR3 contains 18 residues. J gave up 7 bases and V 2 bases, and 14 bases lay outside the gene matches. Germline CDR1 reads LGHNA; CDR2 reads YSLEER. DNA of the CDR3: TGCGCCAGCAGCCAAAACCCCCCCTGGGAGGGGGCGAATTCACCCCTCCACTTT. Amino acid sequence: CASSQNPPWEGANSPLHF.

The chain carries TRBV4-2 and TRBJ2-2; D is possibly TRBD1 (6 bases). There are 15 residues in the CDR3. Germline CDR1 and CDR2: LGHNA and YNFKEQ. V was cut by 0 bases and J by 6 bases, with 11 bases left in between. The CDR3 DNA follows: TGTGCCAGCAGCCAAGATGCAGGGGTCGCCGGGGAGCTGTTTTTT. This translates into CASSQDAGVAGELFF.

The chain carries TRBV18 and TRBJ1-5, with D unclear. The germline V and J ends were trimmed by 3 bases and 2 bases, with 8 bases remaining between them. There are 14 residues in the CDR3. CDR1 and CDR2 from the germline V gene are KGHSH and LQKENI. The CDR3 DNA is TGTGCCAGCTCACCGTCGGTAGGCAATCAGCCCCAGCATTTT. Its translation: CASSPSVGNQPQHF.

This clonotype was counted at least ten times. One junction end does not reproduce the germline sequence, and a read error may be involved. In DNA form, the CDR3 reads TGTGCTAGCAGCTTAGGCGGGAGGGCCGGGTCAGATACGCAGTATTTT. Translated: CASSLGGRAGSDTQYF. The chain joins TRBV7-7 to TRBJ2-3, with 9 nucleotides matching TRBD2. Germline V gene lookup returns CDR1 SSHAT and CDR2 FNYEAQ (reference sequence). The CDR3 contains 16 residues.

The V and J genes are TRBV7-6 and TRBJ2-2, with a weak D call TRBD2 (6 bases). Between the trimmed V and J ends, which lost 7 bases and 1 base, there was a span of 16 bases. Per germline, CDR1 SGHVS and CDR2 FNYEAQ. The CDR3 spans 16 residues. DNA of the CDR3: TGTGCCAGCACCCAGGGAGGCAGGCTGAACACCGGGGAGCTGTTTTTT. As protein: CASTQGGRLNTGELFF.

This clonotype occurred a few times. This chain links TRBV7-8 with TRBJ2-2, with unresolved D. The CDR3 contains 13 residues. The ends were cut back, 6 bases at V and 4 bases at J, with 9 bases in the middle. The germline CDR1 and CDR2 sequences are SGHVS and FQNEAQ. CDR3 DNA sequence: TGTGCCAGCAGTAGTAAGGCCACCGGGGAGCTGTTTTTT. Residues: CASSSKATGELFF.

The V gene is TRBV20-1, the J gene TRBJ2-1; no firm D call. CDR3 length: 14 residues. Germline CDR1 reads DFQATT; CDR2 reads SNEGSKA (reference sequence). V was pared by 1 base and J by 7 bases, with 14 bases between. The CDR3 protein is CSARVPSDENEQFF. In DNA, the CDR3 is TGCAGTGCTAGAGTCCCCTCGGACGAGAATGAGCAGTTCTTC.

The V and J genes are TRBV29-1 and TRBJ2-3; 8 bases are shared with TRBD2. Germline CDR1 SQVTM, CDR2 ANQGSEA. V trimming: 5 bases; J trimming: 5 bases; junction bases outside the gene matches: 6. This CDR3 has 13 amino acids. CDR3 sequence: CSVQAGVGDTQYF. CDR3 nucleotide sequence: TGCAGCGTTCAAGCGGGAGTAGGAGATACGCAGTATTTT.

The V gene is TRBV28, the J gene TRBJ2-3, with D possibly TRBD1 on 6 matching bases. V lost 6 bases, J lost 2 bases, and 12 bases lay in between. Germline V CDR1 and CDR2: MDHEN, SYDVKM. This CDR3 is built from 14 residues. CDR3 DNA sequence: TGTGCCAGCAGCGAGGGGACATACACAGATACGCAGTATTTT. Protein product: CASSEGTYTDTQYF.

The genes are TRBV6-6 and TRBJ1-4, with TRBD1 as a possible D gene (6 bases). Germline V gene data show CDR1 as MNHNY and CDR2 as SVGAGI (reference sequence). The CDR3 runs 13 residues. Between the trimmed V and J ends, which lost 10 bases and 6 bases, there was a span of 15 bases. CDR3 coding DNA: TGTGCCACTGGGGGGCTGAATGATGAAAAACTGTTTTTT. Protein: CATGGLNDEKLFF.

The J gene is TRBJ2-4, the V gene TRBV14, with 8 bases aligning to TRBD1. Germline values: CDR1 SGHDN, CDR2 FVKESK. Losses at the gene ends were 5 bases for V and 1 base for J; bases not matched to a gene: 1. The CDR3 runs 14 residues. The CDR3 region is CASSRQGAKNIQYF. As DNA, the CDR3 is TGTGCCAGCAGCAGACAGGGGGCCAAAAACATTCAGTACTTC.

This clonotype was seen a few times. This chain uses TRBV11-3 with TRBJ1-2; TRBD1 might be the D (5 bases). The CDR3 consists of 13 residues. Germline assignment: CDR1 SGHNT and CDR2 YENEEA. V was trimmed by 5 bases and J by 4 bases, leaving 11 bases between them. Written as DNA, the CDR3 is TGTGCCAGCAGCCAGGGTAGGGGCTATGGCTACACCTTC. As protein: CASSQGRGYGYTF.

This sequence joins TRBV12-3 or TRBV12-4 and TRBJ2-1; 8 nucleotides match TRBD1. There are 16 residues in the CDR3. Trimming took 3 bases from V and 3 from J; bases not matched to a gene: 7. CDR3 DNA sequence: TGTGCCAGCAGTTTCCCGACAGGGGTGGGCTACAATGAGCAGTTCTTC. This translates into CASSFPTGVGYNEQFF.

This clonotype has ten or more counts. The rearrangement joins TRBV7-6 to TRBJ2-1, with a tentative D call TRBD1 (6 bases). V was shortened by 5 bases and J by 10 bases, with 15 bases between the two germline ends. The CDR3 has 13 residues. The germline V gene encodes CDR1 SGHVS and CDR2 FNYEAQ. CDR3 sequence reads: CASSTRTEGEQFF. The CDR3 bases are TGTGCCAGCAGCACCCGGACAGAAGGAGAGCAGTTCTTC.

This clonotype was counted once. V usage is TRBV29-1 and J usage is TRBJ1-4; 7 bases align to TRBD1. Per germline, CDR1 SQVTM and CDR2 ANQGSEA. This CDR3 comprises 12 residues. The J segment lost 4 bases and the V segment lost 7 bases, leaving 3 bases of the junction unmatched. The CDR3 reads CSAGQVNEKLFF. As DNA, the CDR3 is TGCAGCGCCGGACAGGTTAATGAAAAACTGTTTTTT.